This TCR beta chain emerged from a study of T cell responses to AZD1222 COVID-19 vaccine. Study conclusions and caveats: Two AZD1222 administrations were followed by greater Spike-specific TCR breadth and depth. The donor cohort was predominantly white British with a female majority, and clonal diversity may have been underestimated.

Researchers grouped second doses given at about 4 or about 12 weeks into one pool. Turning to this clone: The antigen remains unidentified.

The CDR3 runs 15 residues. Germline CDR1 and CDR2: MNHEY and SVGAGI. The V gene lost 8 bases and the J gene lost 2 bases, with 16 bases spanning the gap. Libraries were prepared by immunoSEQ multiplex PCR; TCRdb keeps only in-frame clonotypes and omits some of them. The table lists around 150,000 clones, around 90% of them singletons. The receptor's source is an adult who received the AZD1222 COVID-19 vaccine. This chain links TRBV6-5 with TRBJ2-1; no clear D. This specimen was peripheral blood, taken 28 days after the second AZD1222 dose. CDR3 loop: CASSLPSFAYNEQFF. In DNA form, the CDR3 reads TGTGCCAGCTCCTTGCCCTCGTTTGCCTACAATGAGCAGTTCTTC.